The 21 T cell receptor beta chains reported below all come from one sample, sequenced in a study of identical twins. TCRdb re-called the 5' RACE reads through MiXCR, storing one row per CDR3 protein. The table includes approximately 670,000 distinct CDR3 sequences, 6.1% detected once. Specimen: naive T cells sorted from blood. All receptors come from a man aged 18 to 29 in good health.

This clonotype was seen many times. The gene calls are TRBV4-1 and TRBJ2-5; TRBD2 matches at 10 bases. Trimming cost V 0 bases and J 1 base; bases outside gene matches: 8. From germline, CDR1 is MGHRA and CDR2 YSYEKL. The CDR3 loop spans 18 amino acids. CDR3 residues: CASSQDFGVAGGQETQYF. In DNA, the CDR3 is TGCGCCAGCAGCCAAGATTTTGGGGTAGCGGGAGGCCAAGAGACCCAGTACTTC.

In this sample, this clonotype turned up a few times. The rearrangement links TRBV27 to TRBJ2-1; D remains unclear. The V and J ends lost 1 base and 5 bases respectively, with 9 bases between them. Germline assignment: CDR1 MNHEY and CDR2 SMNVEV (reference sequence). This CDR3 spans 14 amino acids. CDR3 in DNA: TGTGCCAGCAGTTTATTTCCCAGGAACAATGAGCAGTTCTTC. Its translation is CASSLFPRNNEQFF.

The chain has TRBV15 and TRBJ2-2; tentatively, D is TRBD2 (6 bases). V shed 2 bases and J shed 11 bases, with 15 bases lying between them. CDR1 LNHNV and CDR2 YYDKDF come from the germline V gene (reference sequence). The CDR3 has 14 amino acids. CDR3 nucleotide sequence: TGTGCCACCAGCAGACCTCGGGGGAGCGGAGAGCTGTTTTTT. It codes for CATSRPRGSGELFF.

V is TRBV27 and J is TRBJ1-5; 8 bases fit TRBD1. Germline CDR1 MNHEY, CDR2 SMNVEV (reference sequence). V was pared by 7 bases and J by 2 bases, with 10 bases of the junction left unmatched. The CDR3 sequence is 16 residues long. CDR3 DNA: TGTGCCAGCAAGGAACAGGGGGTGTATGGCAATCAGCCCCAGCATTTT. This translates into CASKEQGVYGNQPQHF.

This clonotype was detected ten times or more. V gene TRBV12-3 or TRBV12-4 combines with J gene TRBJ2-3; possible D gene TRBD1, 5 bases. Trimming removed 5 bases from V and 6 bases from J, with 15 bases in between. The CDR3 loop spans 14 amino acids. CDR3 in DNA: TGTGCCAGCAGTACGCCGCCAGGGTTTGATACGCAGTATTTT. Translated, it gives CASSTPPGFDTQYF.

The rearrangement joins TRBV5-6 to TRBJ2-7, with a weak D call TRBD2 (5 bases). Germline lookup yields CDR1 SGHDT and CDR2 YYEEEE. CDR3 length equals 13 residues. V lost 4 bases and J lost 5, with 13 bases in between. CDR3 nucleotide sequence: TGTGCCAGCAGCGAGAGAGGGTGGCACGAGCAGTACTTC. Its translation: CASSERGWHEQYF. The full variable domain, with the rest looked up from reference TRBV5-6 and TRBJ2-7, is DAGVTQSPTHLIKTRGQQVTLRCSPKSGHDTVSWYQQALGQGPQFIFQYYEEEERQRGNFPDRFSGHQFPNYSSELNVNALLLGDSALYLCASSERGWHEQYFGPGTRLTVT.

In its sample, this clonotype was seen a few times. The chain uses TRBV20-1 and TRBJ1-2; D is ambiguous. Germline V CDR1 and CDR2: DFQATT, SNEGSKA (reference sequence). V lost 5 bases and J lost 4, with 14 bases in between. The CDR3 length is 13 residues. The CDR3 sequence is CSAPGQQSYGYTF. The CDR3 nucleotides read TGCAGTGCTCCCGGTCAACAGTCCTATGGCTACACCTTC.

This clonotype was recorded a few times. The chain couples TRBV24-1 to TRBJ1-5; D is undetermined. Trimming stripped 5 bases from V and 0 bases from J, with 7 bases between. The CDR3 runs to 14 residues. Germline assignment: CDR1 KGHDR and CDR2 SFDVKD. CDR3 DNA: TGTGCCACCAGTGCGGTTTCTAGCAATCAGCCCCAGCATTTT. This sequence encodes CATSAVSSNQPQHF.

There are many counts of this clonotype. The chain joins TRBV28 to TRBJ1-1; 9 bases agree with TRBD1. The length of the CDR3 is 15 residues. In germline, CDR1 is MDHEN, CDR2 SYDVKM. Germline trimming cut 5 bases from V and 4 bases from J; bases unmatched to any gene: 8. The CDR3: CASSLRDRAGTEAFF. CDR3 coding DNA: TGTGCCAGCAGTCTCCGGGACAGGGCCGGCACTGAAGCTTTCTTT.

A few counts support this clonotype. V is TRBV25-1 and J is TRBJ1-4, with 7 bases identical to TRBD1. This CDR3 is 15 amino acids long. J lost 8 bases, V lost 6 bases, and 12 bases had no gene match. From germline, CDR1 is MGHDK and CDR2 SYGVNS. CDR3 sequence (DNA): TGTGCCAGCAGAGAGACCGGGACAGTGGGCGAAAAACTGTTTTTT. Its translation is CASRETGTVGEKLFF.

This clonotype was picked up a small number of times. The rearrangement joins TRBV30 to TRBJ1-1; 7 nucleotides match TRBD1. CDR1 is GTSNPN, CDR2 SVGIG, per germline (reference sequence). CDR3 length: 13 amino acids. With V trimmed by 3 bases and J by 3 bases, 4 bases remained unmatched. CDR3 sequence (DNA): TGTGCCTGGAGCCGTCAGGGGGACACTGAAGCTTTCTTT. Protein sequence: CAWSRQGDTEAFF.

This clonotype was found many times. The V and J genes are TRBV7-9 and TRBJ2-3; 8 bases agree with TRBD1. Germline CDR1 and CDR2: SEHNR and FQNEAQ (reference sequence). The CDR3 is made up of 14 amino acids. With 8 bases clipped from V and 4 bases from J, the junction kept 8 bases outside the gene matches. The CDR3, as DNA: TGTGCCAGCGAAACCGGGACAGGTGCAGATACGCAGTATTTT. This sequence encodes CASETGTGADTQYF.

At least ten counts were recorded for this clonotype. This rearrangement joins TRBV5-1 to TRBJ2-7, with 7 positions matching TRBD2. After removal of 0 bases from V and 3 bases from J, the junction contained 9 bases not matched to a gene. In germline, CDR1 is SGHRS, CDR2 YFSETQ. The CDR3 spans 16 residues. The CDR3 DNA reads as TGCGCCAGCAGCTTGGATGACGGCGGGAGCCTCTACGAGCAGTACTTC. Translating it yields CASSLDDGGSLYEQYF.

The V call is TRBV19, the J call TRBJ2-7; TRBD1 matches 7 bases. Germline CDR1 is LNHDA and CDR2 is SQIVND (reference sequence). The CDR3 is 13 amino acids. The trim removed 7 bases at V and 3 bases at J, leaving 6 bases unmatched. The chain's CDR3 is CASTPGQNYEQYF. In DNA, the CDR3 is TGTGCCAGTACACCGGGACAGAACTACGAGCAGTACTTC.

V and J are TRBV18 and TRBJ1-5, with D possibly TRBD1 on 5 matching bases. The V gene lost 2 bases and the J gene lost 0 bases, with 14 bases spanning the gap. Germline V gene sequence: CDR1 KGHSH, CDR2 LQKENI. The CDR3 runs 17 residues. CDR3 nucleotide sequence: TGTGCCAGCTCACCAACGGAAGGGACGTCTAGCAATCAGCCCCAGCATTTT. This codes for CASSPTEGTSSNQPQHF.

This chain links TRBV4-2 with TRBJ2-5; no definite D call. The V gene lost 0 bases and the J gene lost 5 bases, with 19 bases spanning the gap. The germline CDR1 and CDR2 sequences are LGHNA and YNFKEQ. The CDR3 covers 17 residues. CDR3 in DNA: TGTGCCAGCAGCCAAGATTGGCCCAACCTTCAGCAGGAGACCCAGTACTTC. The encoded protein is CASSQDWPNLQQETQYF.

This clonotype was seen at least ten times. The chain links TRBV29-1 to TRBJ2-4; D uncertain. The CDR3 runs to 12 residues. Germline CDR1 and CDR2: SQVTM and ANQGSEA. Trimming took off 6 bases at V and 1 base at J, with 7 bases between the two ends. The CDR3 loop is CSVGRAKNIQYF. The CDR3 coding sequence is TGCAGCGTGGGTAGGGCCAAAAACATTCAGTACTTC.

The table lists this clonotype with a few counts. The V gene is TRBV6-5, the J gene TRBJ2-4; D remains ambiguous. V lost 0 bases to trimming and J lost 1 base, with 10 bases between them. CDR1 and CDR2 (germline): MNHEY, SVGAGI. CDR3 size: 16 residues. In DNA form, the CDR3 reads TGTGCCAGCAGTTACTCAGCCGGAGCCGCCAAAAACATTCAGTACTTC. It translates to CASSYSAGAAKNIQYF.

This clonotype came up a few times. The J gene is TRBJ2-1, the V gene TRBV19; possible D gene TRBD2, 6 bases. Trimming took 1 base from V and 10 from J, leaving 8 bases between them. This CDR3 comprises 12 residues. CDR1 LNHDA and CDR2 SQIVND come from the germline V gene (reference sequence). CDR3 residues: CASSIVAGEQFF. CDR3 sequence (DNA): TGTGCCAGTAGTATAGTCGCGGGAGAGCAGTTCTTC.

This clonotype has a handful of counts. The chain carries TRBV11-2 and TRBJ2-3; 8 bases map to TRBD2. The CDR3 runs to 15 residues. Germline CDR1 and CDR2: SGHAT and FQNNGV. Trimming at V came to 5 bases and at J to 4 bases, leaving 8 bases not matched to a gene. Written as DNA, the CDR3 is TGTGCCAGCAGCACCGGGAGGGCCCCTGCAGATACGCAGTATTTT. The encoded protein is CASSTGRAPADTQYF.

V gene TRBV7-8 combines with J gene TRBJ1-1, with TRBD1 as a possible D gene (6 bases). The V end lost 5 bases, the J end lost 10 bases, and 14 bases lay between the germline ends. Per germline, CDR1 SGHVS and CDR2 FQNEAQ. This CDR3 spans 12 amino acids. In nucleotides, the CDR3 is TGTGCCAGCAGCCCTTACAGGGCTGGAGCTTTCTTT. Its protein is CASSPYRAGAFF.